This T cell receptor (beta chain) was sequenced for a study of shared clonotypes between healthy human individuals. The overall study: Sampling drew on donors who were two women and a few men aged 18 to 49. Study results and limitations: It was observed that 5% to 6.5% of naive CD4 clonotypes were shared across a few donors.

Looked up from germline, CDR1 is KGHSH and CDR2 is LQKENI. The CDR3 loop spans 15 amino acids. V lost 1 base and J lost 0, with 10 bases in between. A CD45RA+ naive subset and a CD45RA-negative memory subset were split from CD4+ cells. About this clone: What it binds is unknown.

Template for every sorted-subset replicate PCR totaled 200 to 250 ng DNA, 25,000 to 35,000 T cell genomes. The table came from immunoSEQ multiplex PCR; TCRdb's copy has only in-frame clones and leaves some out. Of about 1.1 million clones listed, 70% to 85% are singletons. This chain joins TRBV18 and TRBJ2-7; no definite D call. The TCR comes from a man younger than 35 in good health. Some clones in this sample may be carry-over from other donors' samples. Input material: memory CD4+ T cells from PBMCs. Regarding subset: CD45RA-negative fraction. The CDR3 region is CASSPQLVNSYEQYF. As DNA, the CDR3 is TGTGCCAGCTCACCACAGCTAGTGAACTCCTACGAGCAGTACTTC.